This T cell receptor beta chain was sequenced for a study of OX40 agonist ivuxolimab in advanced cancers. TCRdb's copy holds only in-frame clones and misses some; the assay was immunoSEQ multiplex PCR. The sample shows roughly 76,000 clones, 91% of them seen only once. From germline, CDR1 is SGHTA and CDR2 FQGNSA. Between the trimmed V and J ends, which lost 8 bases and 2 bases, there was a span of 4 bases. This CDR3 has 12 amino acids. Here the sequenced sample was CD4+ or CD8+ T cells sorted from blood, taken in a trial of the OX40 agonist ivuxolimab. This sequence was found in an adult with an advanced solid tumor such as melanoma, head and neck, liver or kidney cancer. The rearrangement links TRBV7-2 to TRBJ2-6, with D unclear. The CDR3 coding sequence is TGTGCCAGCCGGACTGGGGCCAACGTCCTGACTTTC. It translates to CASRTGANVLTF.